What follows are 14 T cell receptor beta chains derived from one specimen sequenced in a study of PD-1 blockade in classical Hodgkin lymphoma. Exposure to brentuximab vedotin varied, and each patient had relapsed following autologous stem cell transplantation. Libraries were prepared by immunoSEQ multiplex PCR; TCRdb keeps only in-frame clonotypes and omits some of them. This sample has approximately 98,000 clones, with roughly nine tenths found just once. This sample comprised peripheral blood mononuclear cells (PBMCs), obtained before the second cycle of nivolumab. The receptors come from a human donor with classical Hodgkin lymphoma.

The CDR3: CASSQEGTSGRNNEQFF. CDR3 in DNA: TGTGCCAGCAGCCAAGAGGGAACTAGCGGGAGAAACAATGAGCAGTTCTTC. This chain connects TRBV4-2 to TRBJ2-1; 11 bases fit TRBD2. CDR1 LGHNA and CDR2 YNFKEQ come from the germline V gene. This CDR3 spans 17 amino acids. Trimming at V came to 0 bases and at J to 5 bases, leaving 6 bases not matched to a gene.

This chain links TRBV10-1 with TRBJ2-7; 8 bases agree with TRBD2. With V trimmed by 3 bases and J by 0 bases, 4 bases remained unmatched. CDR3 size: 15 residues. Looked up from germline, CDR1 is WNHNN and CDR2 is SYGVQD (reference sequence). The CDR3 region is CASSDIAGISYEQYF. The CDR3 DNA follows: TGCGCCAGCAGTGACATAGCGGGAATCTCCTACGAGCAGTACTTC.

The chain has TRBV29-1 and TRBJ2-2; D might be TRBD1 (6 bases). Trimming left V 4 bases short and J 3 bases short, with 12 bases between. The germline CDR1 and CDR2 sequences are SQVTM and ANQGSEA. This CDR3 contains 14 residues. This CDR3 is CSVVAGDDTGELFF. In DNA, the CDR3 is TGCAGCGTTGTGGCAGGGGATGACACCGGGGAGCTGTTTTTT.

The chain employs TRBV18 and TRBJ1-2; D ambiguous. V was trimmed by 2 bases and J by 5 bases, leaving 24 bases between them. Germline V gene data show CDR1 as KGHSH and CDR2 as LQKENI. This CDR3 has 18 amino acids. The CDR3 DNA sequence: TGTGCCAGCTCACCAACAATTGCCCGGGGAGGCGATATGTATGGCTACACCTTC. Translating it yields CASSPTIARGGDMYGYTF.

The chain joins TRBV7-9 to TRBJ1-2, with D possibly TRBD1 on 6 matching bases. The CDR3 has 16 residues. Trimming pared 2 bases from V and 0 bases from J, leaving 13 bases between. Germline V gives CDR1 SEHNR, CDR2 FQNEAQ (reference sequence). The chain's CDR3 is CASSLNGQTSNYGYTF. The CDR3 DNA follows: TGTGCCAGCAGCTTAAATGGACAGACGTCTAACTATGGCTACACCTTC.

CDR3 in DNA: TGTGCCAGCAGTCCGCCAGCAGGCATCTCTGGAAACACCATATATTTT. Protein sequence: CASSPPAGISGNTIYF. The chain has TRBV28 and TRBJ1-3, with D unclear. The CDR3 is made up of 16 amino acids. The germline CDR1 and CDR2 sequences are MDHEN and SYDVKM. Trimming removed 5 bases from V and 0 bases from J, with 14 bases in between.

The chain recombines TRBV5-1 with TRBJ2-1; TRBD2 matches 8 bases. J was trimmed by 7 bases and V by 1 base; bases with no gene match: 7. Germline V lookup: CDR1 SGHRS, CDR2 YFSETQ. This CDR3 contains 15 residues. CDR3 sequence: CASSLWREAGNEQFF. The CDR3 DNA is TGCGCCAGCAGCTTGTGGCGGGAGGCGGGTAATGAGCAGTTCTTC.

This chain joins TRBV28 and TRBJ1-2; 10 bases match TRBD1. Germline V gene lookup returns CDR1 MDHEN and CDR2 SYDVKM. CDR3 size: 18 residues. V shed 10 bases and J 1 base; nucleotides not matched to a gene: 18. CDR3 residues: CANLLRETGGKNNYGYTF. Written as DNA, the CDR3 is TGTGCCAACCTATTAAGAGAGACAGGGGGCAAGAATAACTATGGCTACACCTTC.

The chain links TRBV21-1 to TRBJ2-7; the D call TRBD2 from the table was never checked on the DNA. TRBV21-1 is recorded as a pseudogene. This CDR3 has 15 residues. DNA of the CDR3: TGTGCCAGCAGCAATTGTGCGGGAGTGGTCTACGAGCAGTACTTC. This encodes CASSNCAGVVYEQYF.

The chain joins TRBV5-1 to TRBJ1-1; 10 bases match TRBD1. CDR1 is SGHRS and CDR2 is YFSETQ in the germline V gene. The CDR3 runs to 16 residues. The V segment lost 3 bases and the J segment 1 base; nucleotides outside the gene matches: 6. The CDR3: CASSSGTGVGNTEAFF. The CDR3 DNA reads TGCGCCAGCAGCTCCGGGACAGGGGTGGGGAACACTGAAGCTTTCTTT.

This chain links TRBV14 with TRBJ2-3; maybe TRBD1 (6 bases). The germline gives CDR1 SGHDN, CDR2 FVKESK. V was clipped by 4 bases and J by 4 bases, with 12 bases between them. This CDR3 has 14 residues. The CDR3 nucleotides read TGTGCCAGCAGCCCCAGACAGGTTGCAGATACGCAGTATTTT. As protein: CASSPRQVADTQYF.

The V and J genes are TRBV28 and TRBJ2-7; tentatively, D is TRBD1 or TRBD2 (5 bases each). V was cut by 6 bases and J by 2 bases, with 11 bases left in between. Germline CDR1 reads MDHEN; CDR2 reads SYDVKM. This CDR3 region has 13 residues. The CDR3 protein is CASRRDLTYEQYF. The CDR3, as DNA: TGTGCCAGCAGAAGGGACCTGACCTACGAGCAGTACTTC.

The chain links TRBV30 to TRBJ1-2, with TRBD1 identical over 8 bases. Trimming removed 0 bases from V and 2 bases from J; junction bases left unmatched: 8. Germline loops: CDR1 GTSNPN, CDR2 SVGIG (reference sequence). The CDR3 spans 16 residues. CDR3 sequence: CAWSVQGVRQNYGYTF. The CDR3 region has the DNA TGTGCCTGGAGTGTACAGGGGGTCCGACAAAACTATGGCTACACCTTC. Full variable domain (missing parts from reference TRBV30 and TRBJ1-2): SQTIHQWPATLVQPVGSPLSLECTVEGTSNPNLYWYRQAAGRGLQLLFYSVGIGQISSEVPQNLSASRPQDRQFILSSKKLLLSDSGFYLCAWSVQGVRQNYGYTFGSGTRLTVV.

The chain is built from TRBV4-2 and TRBJ1-6; perhaps TRBD1 as D (6 bases). V lost 3 bases, J lost 10 bases, and 13 bases lay in between. Germline values: CDR1 LGHNA, CDR2 YNFKEQ. This CDR3 is 14 amino acids long. Written as DNA, the CDR3 is TGTGCCAGCAGCCACGCAGGGGAAAGCTCACCCCTCCACTTT. It specifies CASSHAGESSPLHF.